The 6 T cell receptor beta chains listed next were all sequenced from one sample in a study of control samples from healthy donors and cancer patients. The table came from immunoSEQ multiplex PCR; TCRdb's copy has only in-frame clones and leaves some out. The table includes roughly 130,000 clones, under 95% detected once. Sequenced sample: PBMCs. These receptors were obtained from a man in his fifties or sixties with head and neck cancer.

This clone was observed a handful of times. The CDR3 bases are TGTGCCAGCAGCACGGACAGCGCTCCCGACACCTTC. This encodes CASSTDSAPDTF. The chain is built from TRBV11-2 and TRBJ1-2, with D maybe TRBD1 (6 bases). CDR3 length equals 12 residues. The V gene lost 5 bases and the J gene lost 12 bases, with 16 bases spanning the gap. Per the germline V gene, CDR1 is SGHAT and CDR2 is FQNNGV.

The J gene is TRBJ2-1, the V gene TRBV6-5; D gene ambiguous. The CDR3 has 12 amino acids. The germline gives CDR1 MNHEY, CDR2 SVGAGI. The germline V and J ends were trimmed by 7 bases and 6 bases, with 10 bases remaining between them. The chain's CDR3 is CASTSYSNEQFF. The CDR3 coding sequence is TGTGCCAGCACCAGCTATTCCAATGAGCAGTTCTTC.

V and J are TRBV21-1 and TRBJ1-2; the table's D call, TRBD1, has no DNA check behind it. TRBV21-1 is a listed pseudogene. The CDR3 extends over 18 amino acids. The CDR3 loop reads CASSTAEDRGPDHYGYTF. In DNA, the CDR3 is TGTGCCAGCAGCACAGCCGAGGACAGGGGGCCTGACCACTATGGCTACACCTTC.

The chain joins TRBV9 to TRBJ2-3; D gene uncertain. This CDR3 has 15 amino acids. Germline V gene sequence: CDR1 SGDLS, CDR2 YYNGEE. V shed 2 bases and J shed 2 bases, with 12 bases lying between them. The CDR3 protein is CASSVSPGNTDTQYF. In nucleotides, the CDR3 is TGTGCCAGCAGCGTGAGCCCCGGCAACACAGATACGCAGTATTTT.

The chain employs TRBV3-1 (or the pseudogene TRBV3-2) and TRBJ2-3, with a tentative D call TRBD2 (5 bases). The CDR3 spans 17 residues. CDR1 and CDR2 from the germline V gene are LGHDT and YNNKEL (reference sequence). Trimming stripped 0 bases from V and 1 base from J, with 14 bases between. The CDR3 DNA reads as TGTGCCAGCAGCCAAGATGGTCCATGGGGAGGCACAGATACGCAGTATTTT. It is translated as CASSQDGPWGGTDTQYF.

J is TRBJ2-2 and V is TRBV2; tentatively, D is TRBD2 (5 bases). Germline-derived CDR1 and CDR2 are SNHLY and FYNNEI. The CDR3 sequence is 13 residues long. V lost 6 bases and J 6 bases, leaving 11 bases between the germline ends. CDR3 sequence reads: CASRVEAAGELFF. DNA for the CDR3: TGTGCCAGCAGGGTGGAGGCGGCCGGGGAGCTGTTTTTT.